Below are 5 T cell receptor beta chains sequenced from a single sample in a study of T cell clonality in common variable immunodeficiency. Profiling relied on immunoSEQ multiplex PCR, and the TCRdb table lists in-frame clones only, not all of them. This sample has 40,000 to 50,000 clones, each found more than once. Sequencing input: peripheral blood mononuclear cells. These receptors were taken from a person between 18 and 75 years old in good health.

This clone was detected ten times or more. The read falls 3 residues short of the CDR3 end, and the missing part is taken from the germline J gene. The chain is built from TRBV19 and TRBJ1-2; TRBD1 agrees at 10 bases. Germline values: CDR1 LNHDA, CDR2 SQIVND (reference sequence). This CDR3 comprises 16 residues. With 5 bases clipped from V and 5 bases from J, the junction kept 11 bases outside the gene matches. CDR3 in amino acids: CASSESDRGGIYGYTF. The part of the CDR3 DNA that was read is TGTGCCAGTAGTGAATCGGACAGGGGGGGAATTTATGGC.

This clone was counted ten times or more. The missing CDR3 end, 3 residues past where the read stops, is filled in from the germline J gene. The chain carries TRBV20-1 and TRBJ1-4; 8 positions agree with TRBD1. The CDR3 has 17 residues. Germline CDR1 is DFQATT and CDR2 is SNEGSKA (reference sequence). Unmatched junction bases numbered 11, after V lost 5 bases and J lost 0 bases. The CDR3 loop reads CSAGRTGRIATNEKLFF. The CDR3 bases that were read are TGCAGTGCTGGAAGGACAGGGAGAATTGCAACTAATGAAAAA.

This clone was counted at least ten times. CDR3 sequence reads: CASSWGGQRSNYGYTF. CDR3 DNA, as far as it was read: TGCGCCAGCAGCTGGGGGGGTCAGAGATCCAACTATGGC. This rearrangement joins TRBV5-1 to TRBJ1-2; TRBD1 might be the D (5 bases). The sequence runs out 3 residues before the end of the CDR3; the remainder is reconstructed from the germline J gene. Deletions cut 3 bases from V and 2 bases from J, with 17 bases between. Germline loops: CDR1 SGHRS, CDR2 YFSETQ. CDR3 length: 16 residues.

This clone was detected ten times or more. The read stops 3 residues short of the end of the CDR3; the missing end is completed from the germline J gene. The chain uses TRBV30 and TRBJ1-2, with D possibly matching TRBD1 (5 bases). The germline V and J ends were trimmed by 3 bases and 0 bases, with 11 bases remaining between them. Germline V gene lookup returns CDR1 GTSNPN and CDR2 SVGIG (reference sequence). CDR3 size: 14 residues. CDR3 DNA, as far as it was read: TGTGCCTGGAGCGTCTGGACATCTAACTATGGC. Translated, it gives CAWSVWTSNYG. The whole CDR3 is CAWSVWTSNYGYTF.

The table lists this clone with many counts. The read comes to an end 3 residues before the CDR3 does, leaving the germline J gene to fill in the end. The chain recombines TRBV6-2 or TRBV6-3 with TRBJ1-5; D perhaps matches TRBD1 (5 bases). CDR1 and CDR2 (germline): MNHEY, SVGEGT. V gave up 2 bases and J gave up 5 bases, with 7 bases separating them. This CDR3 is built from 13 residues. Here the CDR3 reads CASSYQGHQPQHF. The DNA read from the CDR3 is TGTGCCAGCAGTTACCAGGGTCATCAGCCC.